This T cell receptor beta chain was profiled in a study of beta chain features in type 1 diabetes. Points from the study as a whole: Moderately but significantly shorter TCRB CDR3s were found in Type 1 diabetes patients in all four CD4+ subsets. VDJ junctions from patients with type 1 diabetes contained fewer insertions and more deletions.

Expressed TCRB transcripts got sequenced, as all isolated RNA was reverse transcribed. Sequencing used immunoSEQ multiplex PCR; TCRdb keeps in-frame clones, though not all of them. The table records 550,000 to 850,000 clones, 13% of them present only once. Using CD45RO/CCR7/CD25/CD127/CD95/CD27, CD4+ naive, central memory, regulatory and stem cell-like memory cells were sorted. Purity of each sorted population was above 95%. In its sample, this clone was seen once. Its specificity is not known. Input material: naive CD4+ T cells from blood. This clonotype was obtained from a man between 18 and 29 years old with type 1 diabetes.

CDR3 protein: CASSADHNSPLHF. The CDR3 nucleotides read TGTGCCAGCAGTGCGGACCATAATTCACCCCTCCACTTT. This chain links TRBV2 with TRBJ1-6; D is undetermined. CDR1 is SNHLY, CDR2 FYNNEI, per germline. CDR3 length: 13 amino acids. V was shortened by 4 bases and J by 5 bases, with 6 bases between the two germline ends.